The rows below give T cell receptor beta chains drawn from one sample of a study of blood T cells in healthy people across ages. TCRdb passed the 5' RACE reads through MiXCR, listing each CDR3 protein once. The repertoire consists of over 950,000 distinct CDR3 sequences, with less than 45% occurring once and the leading ten covering around 14%. Sequenced sample: blood. These receptors came from a man younger than 35 in good health. The CDR3 runs from the conserved cysteine through the conserved F or W. The D gene is left open where the match is weak. Clone sizes are given selectively: once, few, many, or a class where the clone is expanded.

v_call: TRBV20-1; j_call: TRBJ2-1; d_call: TRBD2; clone_size: NA; cdr3_nt: TGCAGTGCTCAAGCCCGGCGGGGGGAATACAATGAGCAGTTCTTC; cdr3_aa: CSAQARRGEYNEQFF
v_call: TRBV20-1; j_call: TRBJ2-1; d_call: TRBD1; clone_size: NA; cdr3_nt: TGCAGTGCTAGAGTAATACAGGGGCCCTCCTACAATGAGCAGTTCTTC; cdr3_aa: CSARVIQGPSYNEQFF
v_call: TRBV6-5; j_call: TRBJ2-3; d_call: TRBD1; clone_size: NA; cdr3_nt: TGTGTCAGCAGTTACTCGGTGACAGGGGGCACAGATACGCAGTATTTT; cdr3_aa: CVSSYSVTGGTDTQYF
v_call: TRBV16; j_call: TRBJ1-2; d_call: TRBD1; clone_size: NA; cdr3_nt: TGTGCCAGCAGCCGAAGGGACAGCTATGGCTACATCTTC; cdr3_aa: CASSRRDSYGYIF
v_call: TRBV3-1; j_call: TRBJ2-3; d_call: NA; clone_size: NA; cdr3_nt: TGTGCCAGCAGCGCCTCTGGGAAAGATACGCAGTATTTT; cdr3_aa: CASSASGKDTQYF
v_call: TRBV12-3/TRBV12-4; j_call: TRBJ1-5; d_call: NA; clone_size: NA; cdr3_nt: TGTGCCAGCAGTGGCCAGGGGTGGACCGATCAGCCCCAGCATTTT; cdr3_aa: CASSGQGWTDQPQHF
v_call: TRBV29-1; j_call: TRBJ2-7; d_call: NA; clone_size: NA; cdr3_nt: TGCAGCGTGGGCTGGCCCGGTCGCGACGAGCAGTACTTC; cdr3_aa: CSVGWPGRDEQYF
v_call: TRBV28; j_call: TRBJ1-1; d_call: NA; clone_size: NA; cdr3_nt: TGTGCCAGCAGTTTGTATATAGGGCGAATGAACACTGAAGCTTTCTTT; cdr3_aa: CASSLYIGRMNTEAFF
v_call: TRBV4-1; j_call: TRBJ2-1; d_call: NA; clone_size: NA; cdr3_nt: TGCGCCAGCAGCCTATCTGAGGGGGAGACCCAGTTCTTC; cdr3_aa: CASSLSEGETQFF
v_call: TRBV28; j_call: TRBJ2-3; d_call: TRBD1; clone_size: NA; cdr3_nt: TGTGCCAGCAGTACCGGGACAGAAAGGTCAGATACGCAGTATTTT; cdr3_aa: CASSTGTERSDTQYF
v_call: TRBV6-2/TRBV6-3; j_call: TRBJ2-1; d_call: NA; clone_size: NA; cdr3_nt: TGTGCCAGCAGTCTCCCGGGAAGGGCCAATGAGCAGTTCTTC; cdr3_aa: CASSLPGRANEQFF
v_call: TRBV5-1; j_call: TRBJ2-3; d_call: NA; clone_size: few; cdr3_nt: TGCGCCAGCAGCTTCCTACTAGGCGGACAGCTGGATACGCAGTATTTT; cdr3_aa: CASSFLLGGQLDTQYF
v_call: TRBV12-3/TRBV12-4; j_call: TRBJ2-1; d_call: NA; clone_size: NA; cdr3_nt: TGTACCGGCGCGTCTGGGATTTATAATGAGCAGTTCTTC; cdr3_aa: CTGASGIYNEQFF
v_call: TRBV6-2/TRBV6-3; j_call: TRBJ2-1; d_call: TRBD1; clone_size: few; cdr3_nt: TGTGCCAGCAGTTACCGAAGGACAGGGGTTCTCTACAATGAGCAGTTCTTC; cdr3_aa: CASSYRRTGVLYNEQFF
v_call: TRBV5-8; j_call: TRBJ1-5; d_call: NA; clone_size: NA; cdr3_nt: TGTGCCAGCAGCTTGGGACGGCGCAATCAGCCCCAGCATTTT; cdr3_aa: CASSLGRRNQPQHF
v_call: TRBV6-6; j_call: TRBJ2-7; d_call: TRBD1; clone_size: NA; cdr3_nt: TGTGCCAGCAGCCACTCCCTGGACAGGTCCTACAATGAGCAGTACTTC; cdr3_aa: CASSHSLDRSYNEQYF
v_call: TRBV2; j_call: TRBJ1-2; d_call: NA; clone_size: NA; cdr3_nt: TGTGCCGCCCAAGGACGGGAAAACGCTAACTATGGCTACACCTTC; cdr3_aa: CAAQGRENANYGYTF
v_call: TRBV28; j_call: TRBJ1-2; d_call: NA; clone_size: NA; cdr3_nt: TGTGCCAGCATAAGGACGCCGACTAACTATGGCTACACCTTC; cdr3_aa: CASIRTPTNYGYTF
v_call: TRBV7-9; j_call: TRBJ1-1; d_call: NA; clone_size: few; cdr3_nt: TGTGCCAGCAGCTCGACAGAGGCTGCTGAAGCTTTCTTT; cdr3_aa: CASSSTEAAEAFF
v_call: TRBV20-1; j_call: TRBJ1-2; d_call: NA; clone_size: NA; cdr3_nt: TGCAGTGCTAGGGGCGGTCAAACCACGAGTGGTGGCTACACCTTC; cdr3_aa: CSARGGQTTSGGYTF
v_call: TRBV7-8; j_call: TRBJ2-3; d_call: NA; clone_size: few; cdr3_nt: TGTGCCAGCAGCACCATAGTGGCTAGCACAGATACGCAGTATTTT; cdr3_aa: CASSTIVASTDTQYF
v_call: TRBV14; j_call: TRBJ2-7; d_call: NA; clone_size: many; cdr3_nt: TGTGCCAGCAGCCAAGAGCTCTACAGCTCCTACGAGCAGTACTTC; cdr3_aa: CASSQELYSSYEQYF
v_call: TRBV29-1; j_call: TRBJ1-2; d_call: TRBD1; clone_size: few; cdr3_nt: TGCAGCGTTGTTCTCGGGACAGATCCTTACTATGGCTACACCTTC; cdr3_aa: CSVVLGTDPYYGYTF
v_call: TRBV7-2; j_call: TRBJ1-2; d_call: NA; clone_size: many; cdr3_nt: TGTGCCAGCAGCTTAGGGTCAGGGGACTATGGCTACACCTTC; cdr3_aa: CASSLGSGDYGYTF
v_call: TRBV27; j_call: TRBJ2-1; d_call: NA; clone_size: few; cdr3_nt: TGTGCCACCGCCGGGGGAAACGGCTACAATGAGCAGTTCTTC; cdr3_aa: CATAGGNGYNEQFF
v_call: TRBV29-1; j_call: TRBJ2-7; d_call: TRBD1; clone_size: NA; cdr3_nt: TGCAGCGTTGTCTCCTCGGACAGGCTGTACGAGCAGTACTTC; cdr3_aa: CSVVSSDRLYEQYF
v_call: TRBV7-2; j_call: TRBJ2-3; d_call: NA; clone_size: many; cdr3_nt: TGTGCCAGCAGTACACAACCTTCGGGAGATACGCAGTATTTT; cdr3_aa: CASSTQPSGDTQYF
v_call: TRBV6-6; j_call: TRBJ2-4; d_call: NA; clone_size: NA; cdr3_nt: TGTGCCAGCAGGAGTGGGCGTACTGTGGAGCAGTACTTC; cdr3_aa: CASRSGRTVEQYF
v_call: TRBV7-9; j_call: TRBJ1-1; d_call: NA; clone_size: many; cdr3_nt: TGTGCCAGCAGCTTAGATCGGGGAGAAGCTTTCTTT; cdr3_aa: CASSLDRGEAFF
v_call: TRBV11-2; j_call: TRBJ1-2; d_call: NA; clone_size: NA; cdr3_nt: TGTGCCAGCAGCTTCGGGGGCCGTGGCTACACCTTC; cdr3_aa: CASSFGGRGYTF
v_call: TRBV25-1; j_call: TRBJ1-2; d_call: NA; clone_size: many; cdr3_nt: TGTGCCAGCAGTGAAATAACCGGGGTGTCGGGCTACACCTTC; cdr3_aa: CASSEITGVSGYTF
v_call: TRBV20-1; j_call: TRBJ2-1; d_call: TRBD2; clone_size: many; cdr3_nt: TGCAGTGCTATGCGGGGGGGGAGTATAGTCAATGAGCAGTTCTTC; cdr3_aa: CSAMRGGSIVNEQFF
v_call: TRBV7-8; j_call: TRBJ2-5; d_call: TRBD1; clone_size: NA; cdr3_nt: TGTGCCAGCAGAAATTACCGGGACAGGGAGTCGGCAGAGACCCAGTACTTC; cdr3_aa: CASRNYRDRESAETQYF
v_call: TRBV9; j_call: TRBJ2-5; d_call: TRBD2; clone_size: few; cdr3_nt: TGTGCCAGCAGCGTAGATAGCGGGGGCGAACAAGAGACCCAGTACTTC; cdr3_aa: CASSVDSGGEQETQYF
v_call: TRBV6-2/TRBV6-3; j_call: TRBJ1-1; d_call: NA; clone_size: NA; cdr3_nt: TGTGCCAGCAGTAGTGGGATCCATGAAGCTTTCTTT; cdr3_aa: CASSSGIHEAFF
v_call: TRBV7-9; j_call: TRBJ1-5; d_call: NA; clone_size: NA; cdr3_nt: TGTGCCAGCAGCTTAGGGAGGGCAGGGGCAAATCAGCCCCAGCATTTT; cdr3_aa: CASSLGRAGANQPQHF
v_call: TRBV4-1; j_call: TRBJ2-3; d_call: NA; clone_size: NA; cdr3_nt: TGCGCCAGCAGCCAAGGGCCATTAGATACGCAGTATTTT; cdr3_aa: CASSQGPLDTQYF
v_call: TRBV20-1; j_call: TRBJ2-3; d_call: NA; clone_size: few; cdr3_nt: TGCAGTGCTAGAGATCATTTCTTTGGGCGGGCAGATACGCAGTATTTT; cdr3_aa: CSARDHFFGRADTQYF
v_call: TRBV27; j_call: TRBJ2-1; d_call: TRBD2; clone_size: few; cdr3_nt: TGTGCCAGCACCAAGGACGGGGGGTCCTACAATGAGCAGTTCTTC; cdr3_aa: CASTKDGGSYNEQFF
v_call: TRBV11-2; j_call: TRBJ2-1; d_call: NA; clone_size: NA; cdr3_nt: TGTGCCAGCAGCCTGGACAGAGGAAGTCACAATGAGCAGTTCTTC; cdr3_aa: CASSLDRGSHNEQFF
v_call: TRBV12-3/TRBV12-4; j_call: TRBJ2-5; d_call: NA; clone_size: NA; cdr3_nt: TGTGCCAGCAGTTTACCCCGGGGCAACCAAGAGACCCAGTACTTC; cdr3_aa: CASSLPRGNQETQYF
v_call: TRBV12-3/TRBV12-4; j_call: TRBJ1-6; d_call: NA; clone_size: few; cdr3_nt: TGTGCCAGCAGTGGGGAGGGACGTAAAAATTCACCCCTCCACTTT; cdr3_aa: CASSGEGRKNSPLHF
v_call: TRBV6-2/TRBV6-3; j_call: TRBJ2-1; d_call: TRBD1; clone_size: few; cdr3_nt: TGTGCCAGCAGGACTGGGACAGGGGGCGCGGGAGGGAAAAAGAGCTCCTACAATGAGCAGTTCTTC; cdr3_aa: CASRTGTGGAGGKKSSYNEQFF
v_call: TRBV20-1; j_call: TRBJ2-3; d_call: TRBD2; clone_size: NA; cdr3_nt: TGCAGTGCTTTCGGACTAGCGGGGGGACGAATTGGCACAGATACGCAGTATTTT; cdr3_aa: CSAFGLAGGRIGTDTQYF
v_call: TRBV20-1; j_call: TRBJ1-5; d_call: TRBD1; clone_size: many; cdr3_nt: TGCAGTGCAAAAACAGGGGATAGCAATCAGCCCCAGCATTTT; cdr3_aa: CSAKTGDSNQPQHF
v_call: TRBV20-1; j_call: TRBJ2-1; d_call: TRBD2; clone_size: NA; cdr3_nt: TGCAGTGCTAGTGTGACTAGCGCTCTGGGTGAGCAGTTCTTC; cdr3_aa: CSASVTSALGEQFF
v_call: TRBV7-2; j_call: TRBJ1-1; d_call: TRBD1; clone_size: NA; cdr3_nt: TGTGCCAGCAGCTTATCGGGACAGCTGAACACTGAAGCTTTCTTT; cdr3_aa: CASSLSGQLNTEAFF
v_call: TRBV12-3/TRBV12-4; j_call: TRBJ1-5; d_call: NA; clone_size: few; cdr3_nt: TGTGCCAGCAGTCCGACAGGTTCTGTGGCTCAGCCCCAGCATTTT; cdr3_aa: CASSPTGSVAQPQHF
v_call: TRBV7-2; j_call: TRBJ2-1; d_call: NA; clone_size: NA; cdr3_nt: TGTGCCAGCAGCTTAGGAGGACCAGTGCAGTTCTTC; cdr3_aa: CASSLGGPVQFF
v_call: TRBV6-2/TRBV6-3; j_call: TRBJ2-4; d_call: TRBD1; clone_size: NA; cdr3_nt: TGTGCCAGCAGCCCGTATGGGACAGAAAACATTCAGTACTTC; cdr3_aa: CASSPYGTENIQYF
v_call: TRBV12-3/TRBV12-4; j_call: TRBJ2-5; d_call: TRBD1; clone_size: NA; cdr3_nt: TGTGCCAGCAGTTGGGGACAGGTTGGGCGCAGAGAGACCCAGTACTTC; cdr3_aa: CASSWGQVGRRETQYF
v_call: TRBV12-5; j_call: TRBJ2-7; d_call: NA; clone_size: NA; cdr3_nt: TGTGCTAGTGTTCTTATAACGGACGCCGGAAGAGGCTACGAGCAGTACTTC; cdr3_aa: CASVLITDAGRGYEQYF
v_call: TRBV7-9; j_call: TRBJ2-3; d_call: NA; clone_size: NA; cdr3_nt: TGTGCCAACAGCTTAGGATTCAGTGGGCCAGATACGCAGTATTTT; cdr3_aa: CANSLGFSGPDTQYF